A selection of T cell receptor beta chains follows, all from one sample in a study of blood T cell repertoires in COVID-19. The assay was immunoSEQ multiplex PCR, and TCRdb's table has in-frame clones only and misses some. The table records 200,000 to 250,000 clones, roughly nine tenths of them present only once. Sequenced input: PBMCs or T cells enriched from blood (not recorded which). These receptors were collected from a man aged 25 to 45 who had recovered from COVID-19. CDR3s include the opening cysteine and the closing phenylalanine or tryptophan. Fields, in order: V gene, clone size, CDR3 protein. Clone size is not always given. Where it is, it says once, few, many or a class for expanded clones.

>TRBV7-2|NA
CASSNNYEQYF
>TRBV27|NA
CASRDLRRGAAGNQPQHF
>TRBV10-3|NA
CAISESGGGTEAFF
>TRBV4-1|NA
CASSQTGTSGRTEQFF
>TRBV4-2|NA
CASSLKIAGGGNEQYF
>TRBV5-5|few
CASSLTGTEKLYGYTF
>TRBV2|NA
CASRAGPHTEAFF
>TRBV3-1/TRBV3-2|NA
CASSPRQTSSPEAFF
>TRBV9|NA
CASSVAPGQASYEQYF
>TRBV11-2|NA
CASSTRDSDRPNYGYTF
>TRBV9|NA
CASSVGTGGMQTQYF